The T cell receptor (beta chain) under discussion was sequenced for a study of blood T cell repertoires in COVID-19. On the study more broadly: The analysed material was cDNA or gDNA that came from T cells, B-cell-depleted T cells, or PBMCs.

V lost 7 bases and J lost 0, with 13 bases in between. CDR1 is LGHNA, CDR2 YSLEER, per germline. The CDR3 is 15 amino acids. Study processing details: The authors estimated nucleated cell counts from reference gene primer amplification. The repertoire was sequenced with immunoSEQ multiplex PCR; TCRdb's copy has only in-frame clones and lacks some. V, J and clone size are taken as reported in that table, and D and trimming were inferred from the DNA itself. The sample consists of around 310,000 clones, about 90% of them appearing once. The age range of participants was about 18 to 90 years, with residence in about 25 US areas.

Sample: PBMCs or T cells enriched from blood (not recorded which). The origin of this receptor is a woman in her 30s who had recovered from COVID-19. The chain joins TRBV4-3 to TRBJ1-3; D gene uncertain. The CDR3 DNA reads as TGCGCCAGCACGGATACAGAACACTCTGGAAACACCATATATTTT. Protein: CASTDTEHSGNTIYF.